This TCR beta chain was captured in a study of OX40 agonist ivuxolimab in advanced cancers. As for the study more broadly: Ivuxolimab, which targeted the costimulatory receptor OX40 (CD134), was an agonistic, fully human IgG2 monoclonal antibody. Intravenous ivuxolimab was administered to patients every 2 weeks at six dose levels: 0.01, 0.1, 0.3, 1.5, 3 and 10 mg/kg. Among the roughly 50 dose-escalation patients, 19 had hepatocellular carcinoma, around 15 melanoma, 9 renal cell carcinoma and 9 head and neck cancer. The dose-escalation cohort was almost 85% male with a mean age of about 58 years, ranging from roughly 20 to 80. Prior anti-PD-1, anti-PD-L1 or anti-CTLA-4 therapy was permitted, and checkpoint inhibitors had been received by approximately 39% of dose-escalation patients. Partial responses occurred in three dose-escalation patients, of whom one had hepatocellular carcinoma and two had cutaneous melanoma. Peripheral TCRbeta sequencing was intended to test whether TCR sequence diversity was altered and clonal T-cell expansion was caused by ivuxolimab. The paper covers the monotherapy dose-escalation part of the phase I ivuxolimab trial, which included N of about 56 patients. The paper as a whole reports these results and caveats: Clonal expansion of both CD4+ and CD8+ blood T cells was observed from baseline to week 6 at doses 0.1 to 3.0 mg/kg. Low levels of normalized T-cell clonal expansion were also shown by some nonresponding patients. On average, CD8+ T cells showed more expanded clones than CD4+ T cells after ivuxolimab. Partial responders in the 0.1-3.0 mg/kg groups had among the lowest normalized peripheral clonal expansion, especially among CD8+ T cells. The antigen specificity of the peripheral T cells that underwent clonal expansion was not determined.

There are 13 amino acids in the CDR3, from cysteine to phenylalanine inclusive. Here the CDR3 DNA is all that survives: 39 bases in frame from base 1. Looking up the germline V gene (reference sequence) yields CDR1 SEHNR and CDR2 FQNEAQ. V drops 5 bases and J drops 6 bases, leaving 13 bases in between. Genomic DNA was extracted from sorted cells for sequencing of the TCRbeta CDR3 region. The immunoSEQ Assay was used to sequence the TCRbeta CDR3 regions. The table was pulled from immuneACCESS by TCRdb, which kept in-frame rearrangements only. Such tables lose some clones; where checked, under half of the loss comes from unresolved V genes, and the rest has no known cause. This sample has approximately 70,000 clones in its table, and about nine tenths of those were observed once. In total, the top ten clones hold less than 6% of the sample. A few counts support this clone. The antigen it recognizes is unknown. No base quality information exists; no much larger clone differs at one position.

The trial excluded patients who had a history of autoimmune disease or were on systemic immunosuppression. In every dose cohort, peripheral blood was drawn for TCR sequencing at baseline, cycle 4 day 1, and cycle 7 day 1. The samples were drawn from a first-in-human, open-label, multicenter phase I dose-escalation trial of ivuxolimab. Adults with locally advanced or metastatic melanoma, renal cell, hepatocellular, or head and neck squamous cell carcinoma were enrolled in the trial. Before TCR sequencing, CD4+ T cells and CD8+ T cells were sorted from peripheral blood as separate populations. The clonotype was recovered from an adult with an advanced solid tumor such as melanoma, head and neck, liver or kidney cancer. The sequence is built from TRBV7-9 and TRBJ1-1, with the identity of the D gene unclear. Source: CD4+ or CD8+ T cells sorted from blood, taken in a trial of the OX40 agonist ivuxolimab. Read as DNA, the sequence is TGTGCCAGCAGCCTGCTCATGGTTGCTGAAGCTTTCTTT. It codes for CASSLLMVAEAFF.